What follows describes a single T cell receptor (beta chain). There are a few counts of this clone. Its antigen has not been determined. Per-nucleotide qualities are absent, and no much larger clonotype sits a single base away. Libraries were made using the immunoSEQ multiplex PCR assay. For the multiplex PCR, a mixture combining 60 forward primers for TCR Vbeta segments and 13 reverse primers for TCR Jbeta segments was used. The CDR3 region of rearranged TCR beta genes was amplified from genomic DNA by a multiplex PCR assay. The amplified TCR beta libraries were sequenced on the Illumina HiSeq System as 87-base-pair reads. The authors' pipeline ran thus. Across the 666 repertoires, a later analysis counted 80 million or so unique TCR beta chains, 9.5 million to 13 million of which were shared by at least two donors. A nearest-neighbor algorithm error-corrected the raw reads and collapsed the reads into unique sequences, merging closely related sequences to remove PCR and sequencing errors. V, D and J gene segments were assigned by aligning CDR3 sequences to IMGT reference sequences. For a sequence to be retained, a match of at least six nucleotides was required to both a V gene segment and a J gene segment. A rearrangement counted as productive if the CDR3 had no stop codons and remained in frame with V and J, and every other rearrangement counted as non-productive. CDR3 was defined according to IMGT convention as the region running from the second conserved V-encoded cysteine to the conserved J-encoded phenylalanine. The earlier analysis of some 580 of the donors excluded any sequence lacking an unambiguous match to a single V gene segment. In an earlier analysis of about 590 of the donors, a V segment was called functional when productive rearrangements were above 56.7%, and segregating when the standard deviation between donors exceeded 5%. A statistical classification framework was built for diagnosing cytomegalovirus status from the catalog of TCR beta chain sequences. V and J gene assignment, in a later analysis, came from comparing TCR nucleotide sequences with IMGT/GENE-DB human TR gene sequences. A later analysis assigned CDR3 sequences and most-parsimonious VDJ recombination scenarios with the TCRdist pipeline. In a later analysis, each TCR beta chain was defined by its CDR3 amino acid sequence together with its V-gene family, and reads lacking a unique V-gene family were excluded. As a way to deal with suspected cross-contamination and a sequencing artifact, a later analysis dropped under 600 nucleotide sequences that were highly shared and had low generation probability. In a later analysis, a clonal expansion index for each public chain was calculated from normalized within-repertoire ranks of inferred template counts. Generation probabilities in a later analysis came from a VDJ recombination model fitted to out-of-frame rearrangements, and those results were checked against IGoR. A later analysis scored TCR-TCR, TCR-HLA and TCR-CMV co-occurrence with hypergeometric tests, applying a repertoire-size bias correction to TCR pairs. A later analysis estimated false discovery rates by permuting HLA or CMV assignments 20 times. In a later analysis, co-occurring TCRs were grouped using DBSCAN, and TCRdist sequence similarity was added for clustering within HLA-allele-positive subsets. For co-occurrence clustering, repertoires with fewer than 30,000 or more than 120,000 public chains were excluded, along with four to six repertoires with anomalous nucleotide sharing. Held by TCRdb, this immuneACCESS table contains in-frame sequences only and omits some clones. Under half of the omission traces to an unresolved V gene where checked; the cause of the rest is unknown. Clone size and V and J calls were adopted from that table, with D and trimming inferred from the DNA. Recorded for this sample are 150,000 or so clones; approximately 82% of them occurred a single time. The leading ten clones occupy 5% to 7% of the sample.

These data are taken from a study of cytomegalovirus exposure and HLA in healthy donors (dated by TCRdb to the late 2010s). About the full investigation: An earlier analysis of several hundred of the donors reported 276 Gb of sequence data and roughly 120 million unique TCR beta sequences obtained from roughly 170 million T cells. About 280 gigabases of sequencing data and tens of millions of unique TCR sequences were included in an early release covering around 650 HLA-typed donors. Of the approximately 400 genotyped donors, 80% to 90% were placed in the genetic ancestry cluster associated with self-reported Caucasian donors. The study was designed to test whether signatures of past pathogen exposure could be identified by cataloging public T cell receptors. The study profiled the T cell repertoires of under 700 subjects by immunosequencing and related them to cytomegalovirus serostatus. Besides the first cohort of more than 650 subjects, a separate validation cohort made up of 120 different subjects was used. To predict cytomegalovirus infection status, the study brought together high-throughput TCR immunosequencing, statistical association of individual TCRs with disease status, and machine learning. A later analysis re-analyzed previously published TCR beta repertoires from 500 to 700 donors and added high-resolution HLA genotyping to study TCR occurrence patterns. In the later analysis, no new phenotypic data were used to find candidate immune exposures; instead, reliance was placed on TCR beta sequences and their occurrence across donors. To decide whether each TCR beta V gene segment behaved as functional or pseudogenic, an earlier analysis of over 500 of the donors relied on high-throughput TCR beta sequencing. Donor age, sex, ethnicity and CMV serostatus were compiled together with the repertoire data. A later genetic analysis used genome-wide SNP genotypes for about 55% of the 666 donors, treating that subset as a discovery cohort. Every repertoire in the discovery cohort had been generated on one and the same sequencing platform. HLA typing covered class I and class II loci at four-digit resolution. The number of typed donors differed by locus: about 629-630 for A, B, C, DRB1 and DQB1; some 500 for DQA1; 606 for DPA1; and roughly 450 for DPB1. Four to six DR-DQ haplotypes were handled as single units for association and clustering, since linkage in the cohort was strong. Across about 380 genotyped donors of the cohort, an average of roughly 250,000 unique TCR beta nucleotide sequences per donor were sequenced, and roughly 18% of those sequences were non-productive.

The cohort comprised hundreds of healthy bone marrow donors. All cohort members were sampled while nominally healthy, although unrecorded immune exposures were likely present. The donor was CMV seropositive and belonged to the group of more than 250 seropositive cohort members. A peripheral blood sample was collected from each donor, and TCR beta sequencing was performed on peripheral blood mononuclear cells. Genomic DNA extraction from the blood cell samples was performed with the Qiagen DNeasy Blood Extraction Kit. Overall study outcomes, separate from this receptor: For the cohort, immune exposure information was limited to CMV serostatus. According to a later analysis, TCR association rates differed among HLA loci, with DRB1 alleles showing the most associated TCRs and HLA-C alleles showing the fewest. Correlated functional status among segregating V segments might reflect linkage disequilibrium, but an unknown experimental factor could not be ruled out. Across donors, most TCR sequences were observed very rarely, whereas some public TCRs were present in many individuals. In a later analysis, HLA-associated TCR beta chains showed more clonal expansion and lower generation probabilities than non-associated chains that were equally common. Because counts were too low, more than 15 rarely observed V segments, including chromosome 9 orphons, were left out of the earlier analysis of 587 of the donors. The authors suggested that the approach could potentially be generalized to other disease states and immunological phenotypes. In both the original and validation cohorts, the classifier was reported to diagnose cytomegalovirus status with high specificity and sensitivity. In a later genetic analysis, fewer N-insertions in productive TCRs were reported among donors in an Asian-associated ancestry cluster than the 666-donor mean. An earlier analysis of around 600 of the donors showed that most TCR beta V segments appeared in productive rearrangements either about 87% or about 30% of the time, which broadly matched IMGT annotations. A further reported finding was that TCR beta sequences accurately predicted the HLA-A and HLA-B alleles for most subjects in the first cohort. This cohort had only TCR beta chains sequenced, and the lack of alpha or paired-chain data limited which features could be detected. V-gene and J-gene trimming of TCR beta chains was associated with a missense DCLRE1C variant in a later genetic analysis, and the association was replicated in an independent cohort. In a later analysis, several top co-occurrence clusters were reported to appear linked to parvovirus B19, influenza, CMV and Epstein-Barr virus. A later analysis associated about 18,000 TCR beta sequences with specific HLA alleles at a false discovery rate of 0.05. Strong co-occurrence of HLA alleles, especially DR and DQ, made assigning TCR associations to individual alleles difficult. A total of 164 TCR beta chains were listed by the study as associated with cytomegalovirus. A cluster of highly shared sequence variants was judged likely to represent a technical artifact of the sequencing pipeline. In vitro tests confirmed that three of the cytomegalovirus-associated TCR beta chains recognize cytomegalovirus antigens. Most CMV-associated TCR beta chains appeared to be HLA-restricted in a later analysis, and the HLA associations seemed to be driven largely by CMV exposure. Sequencing depth was assumed to be roughly uniform across donors in the presence/absence analyses, though that assumption may not hold. Because HLA typing was missing for some donors at each locus, association tests included only the typed subset. Some IMGT-functional V segments, including TRBV6-2 and TRBV6-3, could not be distinguished by the 87-base-pair reads and were therefore excluded.

Ends trimmed: V by 5 bases, J by 6 bases; bases unmatched to a gene: 3. The CDR3 covers 14 residues, taking in both the cysteine and the phenylalanine. The only DNA kept is the CDR3, 42 bases in frame from the first base. For CDR1 and CDR2, the germline V gene lists MNHEY and SVGAGI. Sample: PBMCs. The clonotype originates from a man aged 50 to 59 in good health and CMV-seropositive. The chain is encoded by TRBV6-5 joined to TRBJ2-1, with 11 bases matching TRBD2. The DNA sequence is TGTGCCAGCAGTACGGGACTAGCGGTCAATGAGCAGTTCTTC. The translation is CASSTGLAVNEQFF.